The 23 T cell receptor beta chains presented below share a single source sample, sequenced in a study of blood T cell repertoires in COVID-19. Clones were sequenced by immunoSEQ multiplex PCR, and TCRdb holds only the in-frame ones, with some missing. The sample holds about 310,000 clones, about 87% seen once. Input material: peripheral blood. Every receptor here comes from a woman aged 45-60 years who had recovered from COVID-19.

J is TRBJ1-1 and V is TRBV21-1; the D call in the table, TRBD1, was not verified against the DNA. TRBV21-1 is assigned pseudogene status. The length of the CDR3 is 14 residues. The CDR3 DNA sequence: TGTGCCAGCAGCGGATATGCAGGTCGGACTGAAGCTTTCTTT. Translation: CASSGYAGRTEAFF.

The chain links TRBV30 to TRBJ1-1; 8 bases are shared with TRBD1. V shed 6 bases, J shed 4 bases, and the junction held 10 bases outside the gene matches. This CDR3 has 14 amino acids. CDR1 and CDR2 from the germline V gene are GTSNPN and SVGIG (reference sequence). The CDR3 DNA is TGTGCCTGCCCCGACGGACAGGGACGCACTGAAGCTTTCTTT. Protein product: CACPDGQGRTEAFF.

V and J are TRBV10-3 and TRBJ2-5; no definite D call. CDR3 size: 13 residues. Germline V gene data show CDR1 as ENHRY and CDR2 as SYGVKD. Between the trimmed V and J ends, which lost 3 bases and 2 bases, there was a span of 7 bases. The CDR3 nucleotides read TGTGCCATCAGTGACTCGCGGCAAGAGACCCAGTACTTC. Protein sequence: CAISDSRQETQYF.

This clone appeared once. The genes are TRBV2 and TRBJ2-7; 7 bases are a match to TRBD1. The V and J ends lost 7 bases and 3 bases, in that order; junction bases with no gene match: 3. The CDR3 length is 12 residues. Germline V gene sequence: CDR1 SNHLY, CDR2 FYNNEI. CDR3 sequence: CASTGDSYEQYF. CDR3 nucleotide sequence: TGTGCCAGCACCGGGGACAGCTACGAGCAGTACTTC.

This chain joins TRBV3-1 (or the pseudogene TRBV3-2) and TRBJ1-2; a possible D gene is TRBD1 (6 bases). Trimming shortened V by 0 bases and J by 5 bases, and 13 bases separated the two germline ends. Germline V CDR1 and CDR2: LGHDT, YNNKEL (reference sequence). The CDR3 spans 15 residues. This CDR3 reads CASSQESGTTYGYTF. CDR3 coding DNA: TGTGCCAGCAGCCAAGAATCTGGGACAACTTATGGCTACACCTTC.

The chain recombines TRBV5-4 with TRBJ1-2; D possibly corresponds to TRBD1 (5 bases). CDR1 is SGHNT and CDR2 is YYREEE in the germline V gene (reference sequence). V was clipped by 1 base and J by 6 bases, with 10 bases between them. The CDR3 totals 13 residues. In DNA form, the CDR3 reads TGTGCCAGCAGCTTGTACGGGGGTCATGGCTACACCTTC. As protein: CASSLYGGHGYTF. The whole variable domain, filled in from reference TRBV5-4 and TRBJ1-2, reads ETGVTQSPTHLIKTRGQQVTLRCSSQSGHNTVSWYQQALGQGPQFIFQYYREEENGRGNFPPRFSGLQFPNYSSELNVNALELDDSALYLCASSLYGGHGYTFGSGTRLTVV.

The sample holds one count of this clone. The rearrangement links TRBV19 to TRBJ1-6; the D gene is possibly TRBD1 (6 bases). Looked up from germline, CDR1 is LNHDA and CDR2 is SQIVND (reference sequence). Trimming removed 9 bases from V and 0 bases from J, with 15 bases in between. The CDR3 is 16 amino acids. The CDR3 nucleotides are TGTGCCAGCCACACAGGGCTGGGCTCCTATAATTCACCCCTCCACTTT. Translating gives CASHTGLGSYNSPLHF.

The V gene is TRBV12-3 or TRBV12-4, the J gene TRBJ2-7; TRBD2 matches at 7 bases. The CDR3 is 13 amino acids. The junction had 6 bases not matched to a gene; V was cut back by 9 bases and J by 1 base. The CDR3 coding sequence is TGTGCCAGTCAACTAGCGCCATCCTACGAGCAGTACTTC. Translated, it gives CASQLAPSYEQYF.

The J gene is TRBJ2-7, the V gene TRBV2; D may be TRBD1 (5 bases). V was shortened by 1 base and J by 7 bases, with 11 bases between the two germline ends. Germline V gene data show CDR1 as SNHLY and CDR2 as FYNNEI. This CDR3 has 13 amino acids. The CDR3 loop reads CASSEGGVGEQYF. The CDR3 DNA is TGTGCCAGCAGTGAAGGGGGCGTGGGGGAGCAGTACTTC. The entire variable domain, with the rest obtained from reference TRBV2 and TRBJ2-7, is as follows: EPEVTQTPSHQVTQMGQEVILRCVPISNHLYFYWYRQILGQKVEFLVSFYNNEISEKSEIFDDQFSVERPDGSNFTLKIRSTKLEDSAMYFCASSEGGVGEQYFGPGTRLTVT.

CDR3 DNA sequence: TGTGCCAGCAGCTTGGATCAGGGGGGTCGTCGTGGCTACACCTTC. It yields the protein CASSLDQGGRRGYTF. V and J are TRBV7-9 and TRBJ1-2, with 7 bases aligning to TRBD1. Germline CDR1 SEHNR, CDR2 FQNEAQ (reference sequence). This CDR3 comprises 15 residues. The ends lost 3 bases at V and 7 bases at J; junction bases unmatched: 11.

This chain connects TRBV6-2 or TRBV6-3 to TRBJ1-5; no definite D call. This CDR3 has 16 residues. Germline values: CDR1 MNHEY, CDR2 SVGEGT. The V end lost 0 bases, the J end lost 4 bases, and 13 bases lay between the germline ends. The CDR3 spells CASSYSPRAGNQPQHF. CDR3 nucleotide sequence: TGTGCCAGCAGTTACTCACCCCGCGCCGGGAATCAGCCCCAGCATTTT.

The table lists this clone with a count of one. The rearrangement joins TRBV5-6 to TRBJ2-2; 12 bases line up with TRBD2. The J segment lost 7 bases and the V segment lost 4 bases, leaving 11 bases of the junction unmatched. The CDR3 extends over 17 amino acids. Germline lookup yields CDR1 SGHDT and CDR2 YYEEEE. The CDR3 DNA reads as TGTGCCAGCAGCCGCCTGACTAGCGGGGGTCTTGGCGGGGAGCTGTTTTTT. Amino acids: CASSRLTSGGLGGELFF.

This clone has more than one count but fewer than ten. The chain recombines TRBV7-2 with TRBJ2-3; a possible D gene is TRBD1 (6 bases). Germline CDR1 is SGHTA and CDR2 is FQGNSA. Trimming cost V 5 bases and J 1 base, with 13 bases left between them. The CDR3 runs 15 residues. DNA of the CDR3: TGTGCCAGCAGCCGCGAGGGGGTAGGCACAGATACGCAGTATTTT. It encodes CASSREGVGTDTQYF. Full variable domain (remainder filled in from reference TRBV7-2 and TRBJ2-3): GAGVSQSPSNKVTEKGKDVELRCDPISGHTALYWYRQSLGQGLEFLIYFQGNSAPDKSGLPSDRFSAERTGGSVSTLTIQRTQQEDSAVYLCASSREGVGTDTQYFGPGTRLTVL.

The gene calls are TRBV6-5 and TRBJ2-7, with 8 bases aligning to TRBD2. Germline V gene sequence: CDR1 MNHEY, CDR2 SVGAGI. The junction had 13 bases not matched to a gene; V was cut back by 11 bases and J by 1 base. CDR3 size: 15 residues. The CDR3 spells CAGPPGREESYEQYF. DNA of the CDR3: TGTGCCGGGCCCCCGGGGCGGGAGGAATCCTACGAGCAGTACTTC.

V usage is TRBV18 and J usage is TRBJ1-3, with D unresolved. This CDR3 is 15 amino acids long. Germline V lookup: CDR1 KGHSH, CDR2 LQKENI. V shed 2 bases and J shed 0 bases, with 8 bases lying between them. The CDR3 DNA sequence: TGTGCCAGCTCACCAGCCAGATCCTCTGGAAACACCATATATTTT. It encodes CASSPARSSGNTIYF.

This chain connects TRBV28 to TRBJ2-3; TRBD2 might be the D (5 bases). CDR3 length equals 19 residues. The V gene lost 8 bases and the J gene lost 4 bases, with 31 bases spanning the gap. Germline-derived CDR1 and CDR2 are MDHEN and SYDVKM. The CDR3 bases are TGTGCCAGCCCCCCCGCGGTGGACCGAGGGCTTTATCGTGCAGATACGCAGTATTTT. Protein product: CASPPAVDRGLYRADTQYF.

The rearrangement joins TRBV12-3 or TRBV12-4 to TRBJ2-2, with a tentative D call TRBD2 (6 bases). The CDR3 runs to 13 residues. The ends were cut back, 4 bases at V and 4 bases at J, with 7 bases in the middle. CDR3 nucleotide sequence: TGTGCCAGCAGTTGGGGAGGCACCGGGGAGCTGTTTTTT. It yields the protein CASSWGGTGELFF.

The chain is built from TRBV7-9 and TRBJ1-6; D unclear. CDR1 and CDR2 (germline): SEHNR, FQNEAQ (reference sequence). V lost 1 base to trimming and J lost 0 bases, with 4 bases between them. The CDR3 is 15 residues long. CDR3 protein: CASSLGDSYNSPLHF. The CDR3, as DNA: TGTGCCAGCAGCTTAGGAGACTCCTATAATTCACCCCTCCACTTT.

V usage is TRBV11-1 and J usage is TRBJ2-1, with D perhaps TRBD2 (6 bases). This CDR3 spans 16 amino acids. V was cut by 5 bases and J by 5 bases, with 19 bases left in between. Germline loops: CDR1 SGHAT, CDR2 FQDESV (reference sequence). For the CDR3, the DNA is TGTGCCAGCAGCATCCTCCGGACTACCCGCCACAATGAGCAGTTCTTC. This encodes CASSILRTTRHNEQFF.

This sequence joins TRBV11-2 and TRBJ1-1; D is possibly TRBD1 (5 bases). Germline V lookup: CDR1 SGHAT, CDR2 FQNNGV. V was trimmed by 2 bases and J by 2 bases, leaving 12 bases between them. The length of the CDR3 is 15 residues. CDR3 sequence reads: CASSLRGAGNTEAFF. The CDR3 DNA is TGTGCCAGCAGCTTAAGGGGCGCCGGAAACACTGAAGCTTTCTTT.

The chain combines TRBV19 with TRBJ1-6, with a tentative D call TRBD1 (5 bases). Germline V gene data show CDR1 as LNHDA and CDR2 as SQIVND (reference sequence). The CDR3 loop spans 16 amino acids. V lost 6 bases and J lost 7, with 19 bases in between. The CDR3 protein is CASSNQRDSLNSPLHF. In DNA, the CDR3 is TGTGCCAGTAGCAACCAGCGGGACTCATTAAATTCACCCCTCCACTTT.

CDR3 bases: TGTGCCAGCAGCCGGGACAGCCCGAAGAATGAGCAGTTCTTC. Translation gives CASSRDSPKNEQFF. This chain joins TRBV6-6 and TRBJ2-1; the match to TRBD1 covers 7 bases. The J segment lost 7 bases and the V segment lost 6 bases, leaving 9 bases of the junction unmatched. The CDR3 loop spans 14 amino acids. Germline V lookup: CDR1 MNHNY, CDR2 SVGAGI (reference sequence).

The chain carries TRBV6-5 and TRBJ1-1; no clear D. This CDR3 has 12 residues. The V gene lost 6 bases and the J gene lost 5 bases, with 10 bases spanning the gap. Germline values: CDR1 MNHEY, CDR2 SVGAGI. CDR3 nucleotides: TGTGCCAGCAGGGCTGGAGGGACTGAAGCTTTCTTT. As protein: CASRAGGTEAFF.